The clone carrying this TCR beta chain was found many times. The antigen is undetermined. This sample is part of a study of neurological immune-mediated disorders. Study conclusions and caveats: Among expanded clones, no CDR3 amino acid sequences were shared across subjects, a pattern suggesting private repertoires in all groups. A possible signature appeared as one related-CDR3 cluster, in which phylogenetic grouping placed the repertoires of 18 of 34 multiple sclerosis patients.

TCRdb fed the 5' RACE reads into MiXCR, producing one record per CDR3 protein. The data hold roughly 20,000 distinct CDR3 sequences, with around 15% observed a single time. CD4+ or CD8+ T cells at a count of about a million served as input for the sorted libraries. Deletions cut 4 bases from V and 7 bases from J, with 25 bases between. CDR1 and CDR2 from the germline V gene are MNHEY and SVGEGT. The length of the CDR3 is 17 residues. This receptor was identified in a woman younger than 30 with multiple sclerosis. The chain recombines TRBV6-2 or TRBV6-3 with TRBJ1-1, with D tentatively TRBD1 (6 bases). The sequenced material came from CD8+ T cells from blood. The CDR3 sequence: CASSFYFRGGSGGEAFF. The CDR3 region has the DNA TGTGCCAGCAGTTTTTATTTTCGCGGGGGCTCGGGCGGTGAAGCTTTCTTT.